This T cell receptor (beta chain) was sequenced during a study of regulatory T cells in long-lasting Graves disease. Time point noted: persistent/refractory GD, antithyroid drugs over 5 years with positive TRAb. RNA extracted from PBMCs served as the sequencing template. Construction of TCR beta libraries relied on iRepertoire HTBI primers and on Arm-PCR targeting CDR3 regions. TCRdb reanalysed the multiplex PCR reads using MiXCR and keeps one entry per CDR3 protein. Seen here are 500,000 to 700,000 distinct CDR3 sequences, 25% to 35% observed once, and the top ten hold roughly 41%. The CDR3 spans 15 residues. The germline CDR1 and CDR2 sequences are KGHSH and LQKENI. Trimming took 6 bases from V and 1 from J, leaving 13 bases between them.

The V gene is TRBV18, the J gene TRBJ1-5, with unresolved D. The sample was peripheral blood mononuclear cells (PBMCs), taken when the disease was refractory, from a patient treated with antithyroid drugs. This receptor was taken from a female donor with Graves disease. This CDR3 is CASSPGRESNQPQHF. The CDR3 DNA is TGTGCCAGCTCCCCCGGACGTGAAAGCAATCAGCCCCAGCATTTT. The whole variable domain, remainder taken from reference TRBV18 and TRBJ1-5, is NAGVMQNPRHLVRRRGQEARLRCSPMKGHSHVYWYRQLPEEGLKFMVYLQKENIIDESGMPKERFSAEFPKEGPSILRIQQVVRGDSAAYFCASSPGRESNQPQHFGDGTRLSIL.